This T cell receptor beta chain comes out of a study of beta chain features in type 1 diabetes. The overall study: Cell yields, age and gender were similar between patients and healthy donors. Findings of the study overall: A pattern of fewer insertions and more deletions at VDJ junctions was seen in type 1 diabetes patients. The naive, central memory and Treg TCRB repertoires showed an apparent similarity that was greater among patients than among healthy donors.

This clone was counted only a few times. Its target is unknown. V was shortened by 3 bases and J by 0 bases, with 12 bases between the two germline ends. CDR1 is SGHNT and CDR2 is YYREEE in the germline V gene (reference sequence). This CDR3 spans 15 amino acids. Reverse transcribing all isolated RNA meant expressed TCRB transcripts were sequenced. Data came from immunoSEQ multiplex PCR; TCRdb stores just in-frame clones and leaves some out. This table has a few hundred thousand clones, over 13% appearing once. This sequence was found in a woman between 18 and 30 years old in good health. The rearrangement joins TRBV5-4 to TRBJ1-1; D call uncertain. Material: naive CD4+ T cells from blood. In DNA, the CDR3 is TGTGCCAGCAGCTCGGGGATGTCCATGAACACTGAAGCTTTCTTT. This codes for CASSSGMSMNTEAFF.